There are a few counts of the clone carrying this TCR beta chain. The sample belongs to a study of blood T cell repertoires in COVID-19. At the level of the study: The origin of the acute and convalescent COVID-19 samples was the United States, Italy and Spain. In each case, the material was cDNA or gDNA derived from T cells, B-cell-depleted T cells, or PBMCs.

How the authors handled the data: Amplification of reference gene primers provided the estimated nucleated cell counts. The table came from immunoSEQ multiplex PCR; TCRdb's copy has only in-frame clones and leaves some out. That table is the source of V, J and clone size, and D and trimming were worked out from the DNA. The data hold some 130,000 clones, with over 60% observed a single time. CDR3 size: 16 residues. Per germline, CDR1 MNHEY and CDR2 SVGEGT. V dropped 4 bases and J dropped 5; count of bases not matched to a gene: 13. The sequence derives from a woman between 65 and 79 years old with acute or convalescent COVID-19. The sequenced sample consisted of peripheral blood. The chain links TRBV6-2 or TRBV6-3 to TRBJ2-7; 8 nucleotides agree with TRBD2. CDR3 region: CASSFPRGGGLDEQYF. CDR3 nucleotide sequence: TGTGCCAGCAGTTTCCCGCGGGGCGGGGGGCTCGACGAGCAGTACTTC.